These 26 T cell receptor beta chains were sequenced from one sample in a study of T cell responses to AZD1222 COVID-19 vaccine. Data came from immunoSEQ multiplex PCR; TCRdb stores just in-frame clones and leaves some out. The data show just over 90,000 clones, around 89% seen once. The sample was peripheral blood, taken 28 days after the second AZD1222 dose. Every receptor here comes from an adult who received the AZD1222 COVID-19 vaccine.

The rearrangement uses TRBV4-2 and TRBJ1-5; TRBD1 might be the D (5 bases). The CDR3 sequence is 15 residues long. The germline gives CDR1 LGHNA, CDR2 YNFKEQ. V was trimmed by 5 bases and J by 7 bases, leaving 18 bases between them. The CDR3 nucleotides read TGTGCCAGCAGCTACGAATTCGGGGGAAGCCAGCCCCAGCATTTT. Protein product: CASSYEFGGSQPQHF.

V usage is TRBV5-1 and J usage is TRBJ2-2; 12 bases are a match to TRBD1. From germline, CDR1 is SGHRS and CDR2 YFSETQ. The CDR3 is 16 residues long. Losses at the gene ends were 6 bases for V and 4 bases for J; bases not matched to a gene: 7. CDR3 sequence (DNA): TGCGCCAGCACCCCGGGACAGGGGGCTGGCACCGGGGAGCTGTTTTTT. This codes for CASTPGQGAGTGELFF.

This chain joins TRBV29-1 and TRBJ1-3; D not certain. Germline values: CDR1 SQVTM, CDR2 ANQGSEA. The CDR3 runs to 14 residues. The CDR3 nucleotides read TGCAGGGTTCGACAATCGGCATGGGGAAACACCATATATTTT. Its translation is CRVRQSAWGNTIYF.

J is TRBJ1-1 and V is TRBV19; D unclear. Germline CDR1 is LNHDA and CDR2 is SQIVND (reference sequence). The CDR3 totals 15 residues. The germline V and J ends were trimmed by 4 bases and 0 bases, with 12 bases remaining between them. CDR3 region: CASSKVADLNTEAFF. In DNA, the CDR3 is TGTGCCAGTAGTAAAGTCGCAGATTTGAACACTGAAGCTTTCTTT.

The chain combines TRBV6-4 with TRBJ2-2; D uncertain. The germline V gene encodes CDR1 MRHNA and CDR2 SNTAGT. V lost 5 bases and J 3 bases, leaving 13 bases between the germline ends. This CDR3 is built from 15 residues. CDR3 region: CASSKDGSDTGELFF. The CDR3 DNA follows: TGTGCCAGCAGTAAAGATGGATCGGACACCGGGGAGCTGTTTTTT.

This chain uses TRBV5-1 with TRBJ1-4; the match to TRBD1 covers 8 bases. In germline, CDR1 is SGHRS, CDR2 YFSETQ. CDR3 length: 15 residues. J was trimmed by 6 bases and V by 0 bases; bases with no gene match: 4. CDR3 residues: CASSLGSGGDEKLFF. In DNA, the CDR3 is TGCGCCAGCAGCTTGGGGTCAGGGGGCGATGAAAAACTGTTTTTT.

This clone appeared once. This sequence joins TRBV6-5 and TRBJ1-5; 7 bases match TRBD1. This CDR3 region has 15 residues. The trim removed 8 bases at V and 4 bases at J, leaving 11 bases unmatched. The germline CDR1 and CDR2 sequences are MNHEY and SVGAGI. The CDR3 nucleotides read TGTGCCAGCCAACCTTGGGACAGACTGAATCAGCCCCAGCATTTT. Amino acid sequence: CASQPWDRLNQPQHF.

The table lists this clone with a count of one. CDR3 nucleotide sequence: TGCACCTTCAACCTAGCGGGGGTAAAAGAGACCCAGTACTTC. Translating gives CTFNLAGVKETQYF. This chain connects TRBV29-1 to TRBJ2-5; 10 bases map to TRBD2. The germline gives CDR1 SQVTM, CDR2 ANQGSEA. This CDR3 contains 14 residues.

This clone was detected only once. The chain recombines TRBV13 with TRBJ2-7, with D perhaps matching TRBD2 (5 bases). The CDR3 is made up of 12 amino acids. Deletions cut 3 bases from V and 7 bases from J, with 10 bases between. Germline V gene lookup returns CDR1 PRHDT and CDR2 FYEKMQ (reference sequence). The CDR3 nucleotides read TGTGCCAGCAGCTTGGGGAGAATTGAGCAGTACTTC. The encoded protein is CASSLGRIEQYF.

CDR3 nucleotides: TGTGCCAGCAGCGTAGATTCTGGAGAGACCCAGTACTTC. Translated: CASSVDSGETQYF. V usage is TRBV9 and J usage is TRBJ2-5, with unresolved D. CDR3 length equals 13 residues. Trimming stripped 0 bases from V and 4 bases from J, with 7 bases between. The germline V gene has CDR1 SGDLS and CDR2 YYNGEE.

V and J are TRBV7-9 and TRBJ2-7; TRBD1 might be the D (5 bases). Germline CDR1 SEHNR, CDR2 FQNEAQ (reference sequence). The CDR3 consists of 14 residues. The V and J ends lost 5 bases and 0 bases respectively, with 11 bases between them. For the CDR3, the DNA is TGTGCCAGCAGCCCCCAGGGTAGCTCCTACGAGCAGTACTTC. This sequence encodes CASSPQGSSYEQYF. Supplemented by reference TRBV7-9 and TRBJ2-7, the full variable domain reads DTGVSQNPRHKITKRGQNVTFRCDPISEHNRLYWYRQTLGQGPEFLTYFQNEAQLEKSRLLSDRFSAERPKGSFSTLEIQRTEQGDSAMYLCASSPQGSSYEQYFGPGTRLTVT.

This clone was seen once. The chain links TRBV24-1 to TRBJ1-5; D is unresolved. The CDR3 consists of 14 residues. V lost 3 bases and J lost 0, with 5 bases in between. CDR1 is KGHDR, CDR2 SFDVKD, per germline. The CDR3 sequence: CATSDDYSNQPQHF. In DNA, the CDR3 is TGTGCCACCAGTGATGATTATAGCAATCAGCCCCAGCATTTT.

To note about this clone: Because it lacks the conserved phenylalanine or tryptophan at the end, this CDR3 is likely a read error. Because the CDR3's place on the DNA is in doubt, the DNA is left out and the CDR3 is given as listed by TCRdb. The V call is TRBV27, the J call TRBJ1-3. The CDR3 comprises 9 residues, both ends counted. Germline V gene sequence: CDR1 MNHEY, CDR2 SMNVEV (reference sequence). CDR3 amino acids: CASSLEGSL.

This clone was found once. The chain is built from TRBV25-1 and TRBJ2-1, with D perhaps matching TRBD1 or TRBD2 (5 bases each). The CDR3 extends over 16 amino acids. In germline, CDR1 is MGHDK, CDR2 SYGVNS. V lost 1 base to trimming and J lost 8 bases, with 18 bases between them. CDR3 nucleotide sequence: TGTGCCAGCAGTGAATGGGACGTCCTTAAGGAGGATGAGCAGTTCTTC. Translated, it gives CASSEWDVLKEDEQFF.

V is TRBV5-1 and J is TRBJ1-4; 9 nucleotides match TRBD1. The CDR3 runs to 14 residues. After removal of 2 bases from V and 8 bases from J, the junction contained 4 bases not matched to a gene. The germline V gene encodes CDR1 SGHRS and CDR2 YFSETQ. This CDR3 is CASSFAGTGEKLFF. CDR3 nucleotide sequence: TGCGCCAGCAGCTTCGCCGGGACAGGGGAAAAACTGTTTTTT.

The CDR3 reads CASTYLQGSGNTIYF. In DNA, the CDR3 is TGTGCCAGCACATACCTACAGGGGTCGGGAAACACCATATATTTT. The rearrangement links TRBV28 to TRBJ1-3; 7 nucleotides agree with TRBD1. With 7 bases clipped from V and 4 bases from J, the junction kept 10 bases outside the gene matches. Germline loops: CDR1 MDHEN, CDR2 SYDVKM. This CDR3 comprises 15 residues.

This chain uses TRBV5-1 with TRBJ2-2; tentatively, D is TRBD2 (5 bases). CDR3 length equals 15 residues. V was cut by 0 bases and J by 8 bases, with 14 bases left in between. Germline lookup yields CDR1 SGHRS and CDR2 YFSETQ. DNA for the CDR3: TGCGCCAGCAGCTTGGTGGCAGAGGGTTTAGGGGAGCTGTTTTTT. Its translation: CASSLVAEGLGELFF.

The rearrangement links TRBV19 to TRBJ1-2, with 7 bases that match TRBD1. This CDR3 region has 16 residues. Germline CDR1 reads LNHDA; CDR2 reads SQIVND (reference sequence). J gave up 1 base and V 9 bases, and 14 bases lay outside the gene matches. The CDR3 loop reads CASSGTATNYNYGYTF. In DNA, the CDR3 is TGTGCCAGCAGCGGGACAGCCACAAATTATAACTATGGCTACACCTTC.

This chain links TRBV29-1 with TRBJ1-1, with 7 bases fitting TRBD1. Germline V gives CDR1 SQVTM, CDR2 ANQGSEA. The CDR3 is 13 amino acids. Unmatched junction bases numbered 10, after V lost 6 bases and J lost 6 bases. In DNA form, the CDR3 reads TGCAGCGTGGAACCTCAGGGGGTAGCTGAAGCTTTCTTT. This translates into CSVEPQGVAEAFF. Together with reference TRBV29-1 and TRBJ1-1, the CDR3 gives the full variable domain: SAVISQKPSRDICQRGTSLTIQCQVDSQVTMMFWYRQQPGQSLTLIATANQGSEATYESGFVIDKFPISRPNLTFSTLTVSNMSPEDSSIYLCSVEPQGVAEAFFGQGTRLTVV.

The chain carries TRBV5-8 and TRBJ1-4; D gene uncertain. Germline-derived CDR1 and CDR2 are SGHTS and YDEGEE. V lost 0 bases and J lost 7, with 7 bases in between. The CDR3 has 13 amino acids. CDR3 sequence: CASSLGPPEKLFF. The DNA for the CDR3 is TGTGCCAGCAGCTTGGGACCTCCTGAAAAACTGTTTTTT.

This chain joins TRBV6-5 and TRBJ2-5, with D hard to call. Deletions cut 2 bases from V and 5 bases from J, with 3 bases between. The germline gives CDR1 MNHEY, CDR2 SVGAGI. This CDR3 has 11 residues. CDR3 sequence: CASSYDETQYF. Written as DNA, the CDR3 is TGTGCCAGCAGTTACGACGAGACCCAGTACTTC.

The chain uses TRBV2 and TRBJ2-6; 10 bases map to TRBD1. J was trimmed by 1 base and V by 7 bases; bases with no gene match: 7. CDR3 length equals 17 residues. CDR1 and CDR2 (germline): SNHLY, FYNNEI. CDR3 protein: CASMSRQGASGANVLTF. The CDR3 nucleotides are TGTGCCAGCATGAGTAGACAGGGGGCTTCTGGGGCCAACGTCCTGACTTTC. The whole variable domain, filled in from reference TRBV2 and TRBJ2-6, reads EPEVTQTPSHQVTQMGQEVILRCVPISNHLYFYWYRQILGQKVEFLVSFYNNEISEKSEIFDDQFSVERPDGSNFTLKIRSTKLEDSAMYFCASMSRQGASGANVLTFGAGSRLTVL.

This chain connects TRBV7-2 to TRBJ1-5; D not resolved. Per germline, CDR1 SGHTA and CDR2 FQGNSA. The CDR3 runs 16 residues. V was pared by 5 bases and J by 2 bases, with 16 bases between. CDR3 nucleotides: TGTGCCAGCAGCCCCATTGGAGGCGTGGGCAATCAGCCCCAGCATTTT. It specifies CASSPIGGVGNQPQHF.

J is TRBJ2-3 and V is TRBV5-1, with 8 positions matching TRBD2. Per germline, CDR1 SGHRS and CDR2 YFSETQ. The CDR3 is made up of 15 amino acids. Unmatched junction bases numbered 3, after V lost 2 bases and J lost 1 base. CDR3 nucleotides: TGCGCCAGCAGCTTAGGAGCGGGGGGCACAGATACGCAGTATTTT. Translation: CASSLGAGGTDTQYF.

A single count supports this clone. The chain joins TRBV12-3 or TRBV12-4 to TRBJ1-1, with a weak D call TRBD1 (5 bases). The CDR3 loop spans 13 amino acids. V lost 7 bases and J lost 7, with 16 bases in between. For the CDR3, the DNA is TGTGCCAGCAAGGGTCTCGCGGGGGTTGAAGCTTTCTTT. It is translated as CASKGLAGVEAFF.

The chain uses TRBV7-7 and TRBJ2-7, with D perhaps being TRBD1 or TRBD2 (5 bases each). The germline gives CDR1 SSHAT, CDR2 FNYEAQ (reference sequence). The CDR3 loop spans 15 amino acids. The CDR3 loop is CASAPAVGDSYEQYF. The CDR3 DNA is TGTGCTAGCGCTCCTGCCGTGGGGGACTCCTACGAGCAGTACTTC.